This TCR beta chain was identified in a study of blood T cell repertoires in COVID-19. Overall study: There were acute and convalescent COVID-19 samples, and they came from the United States, Italy and Spain. Sources were T cells, B-cell-depleted T cells, or PBMCs; the material itself was cDNA or gDNA.

Methods used by the authors: Estimation of nucleated cell counts was performed using reference gene primer amplification. Clones were read by immunoSEQ multiplex PCR, and TCRdb kept only the in-frame ones, dropping some. V and J calls and clone size are given by that table; D and trimming were obtained from the DNA. Of roughly 120,000 clones in the sample, roughly 87% were seen once. V was trimmed by 5 bases and J by 6 bases, leaving 16 bases between them. This CDR3 has 14 amino acids. Germline V gene sequence: CDR1 SGHAT, CDR2 FQNNGV. V and J are TRBV11-2 and TRBJ2-5; the D gene is possibly TRBD2 (5 bases). Sequencing used peripheral blood. This sequence was found in a human donor in a cohort sampled during active COVID-19. The CDR3 nucleotides read TGTGCCAGCAGCCGGGGAAACGGGATGAAGACCCAGTACTTC. Protein: CASSRGNGMKTQYF. The whole variable domain, filled in from reference TRBV11-2 and TRBJ2-5, reads EAGVAQSPRYKIIEKRQSVAFWCNPISGHATLYWYQQILGQGPKLLIQFQNNGVVDDSQLPKDRFSAERLKGVDSTLKIQPAKLEDSAVYLCASSRGNGMKTQYFGPGTRLLVL.